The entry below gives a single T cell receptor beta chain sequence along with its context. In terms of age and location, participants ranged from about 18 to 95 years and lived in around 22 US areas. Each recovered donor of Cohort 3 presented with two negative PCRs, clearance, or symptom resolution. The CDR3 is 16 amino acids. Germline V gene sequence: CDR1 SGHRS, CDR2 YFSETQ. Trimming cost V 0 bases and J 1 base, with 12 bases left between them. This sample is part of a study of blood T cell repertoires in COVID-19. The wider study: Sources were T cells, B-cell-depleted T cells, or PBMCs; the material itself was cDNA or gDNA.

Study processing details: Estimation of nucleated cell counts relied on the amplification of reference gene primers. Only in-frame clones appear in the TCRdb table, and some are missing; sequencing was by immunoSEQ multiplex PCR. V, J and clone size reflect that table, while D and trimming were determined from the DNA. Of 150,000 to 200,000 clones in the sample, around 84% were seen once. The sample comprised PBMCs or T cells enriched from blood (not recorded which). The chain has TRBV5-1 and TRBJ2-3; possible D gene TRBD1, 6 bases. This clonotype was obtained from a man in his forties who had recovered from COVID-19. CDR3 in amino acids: CASSLGARQGTDTQYF. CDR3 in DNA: TGCGCCAGCAGCTTGGGGGCGAGACAGGGCACAGATACGCAGTATTTT.